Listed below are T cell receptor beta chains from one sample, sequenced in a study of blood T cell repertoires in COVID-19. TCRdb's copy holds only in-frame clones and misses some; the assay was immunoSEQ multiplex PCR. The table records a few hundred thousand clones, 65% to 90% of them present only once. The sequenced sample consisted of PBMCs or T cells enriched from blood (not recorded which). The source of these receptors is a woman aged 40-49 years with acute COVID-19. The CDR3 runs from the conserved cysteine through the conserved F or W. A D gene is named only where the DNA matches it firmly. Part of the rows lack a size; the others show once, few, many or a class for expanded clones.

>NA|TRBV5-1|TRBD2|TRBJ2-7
TGCGCCAGCAGCTTGCGACTAGCGGGCCTTATCTCCTACGAGCAGTACTTC
CASSLRLAGLISYEQYF
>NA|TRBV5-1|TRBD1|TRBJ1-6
TGCGCCAGCAGCCTATCGGGACAGAGGTACTCACCCCTCCACTTT
CASSLSGQRYSPLHF
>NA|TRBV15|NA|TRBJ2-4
TGTGCCACCAGTTCCCAGGGTGAAAACATTCAGTACTTC
CATSSQGENIQYF
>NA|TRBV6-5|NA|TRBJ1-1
TGTGCCAGCAGCTTCCTCGGGCGGGGAAACACTGAAGCTTTCTTT
CASSFLGRGNTEAFF
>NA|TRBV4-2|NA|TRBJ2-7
TGTGCCAGCAGCGGCCCGACCAGGGCCTACGAGCAGTACTTC
CASSGPTRAYEQYF
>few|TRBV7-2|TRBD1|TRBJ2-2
TGTGCCAGCGGACCAACTCTAACAGGGGTTATTACCGGGGAGCTGTTTTTT
CASGPTLTGVITGELFF
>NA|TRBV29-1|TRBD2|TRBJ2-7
TGCAGCGTTGCGAGCGGGAGGGCCAGAGAGCAGTACTTC
CSVASGRAREQYF
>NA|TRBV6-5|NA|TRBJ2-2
TGTGCCAGCAGTCCCCCCCTCGGGGAGCTGTTTTTT
CASSPPLGELFF
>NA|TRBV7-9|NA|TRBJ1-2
TGTGCCAGCAGCTTAGAACTGGGGGGTAGCTATGGCTACACCTTC
CASSLELGGSYGYTF
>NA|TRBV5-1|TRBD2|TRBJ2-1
TGCGCCAGCAGCACCGGACTAGCGGGAGGGCCCCACAATGAGCAGTTCTTC
CASSTGLAGGPHNEQFF
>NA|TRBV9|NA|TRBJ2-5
TGTGCCAGCAGCGTACACCCGGGGGTGGCCCAAGAGACCCAGTACTTC
CASSVHPGVAQETQYF
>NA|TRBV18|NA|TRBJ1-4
TGTGCCAGCTCACCATCTCAGGGCAGAGCGTATGAAAAACTGTTTTTT
CASSPSQGRAYEKLFF
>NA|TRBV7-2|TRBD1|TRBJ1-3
TGTGCCAGCAGCCAGCCATGGGACAGGGAATTAATGGGTGGAAACACCATATATTTT
CASSQPWDRELMGGNTIYF
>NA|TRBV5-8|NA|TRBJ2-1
TGTGCCAGCATCAGATATGACAAAAACTCCTACAATGAGCAGTTCTTC
CASIRYDKNSYNEQFF
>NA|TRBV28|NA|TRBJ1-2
TGTGCCATCATCGAATCGAGGGGCTACACCTTC
CAIIESRGYTF
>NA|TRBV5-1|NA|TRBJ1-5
TGCGCCAGCAGCTTGGGAGGGACACCTAATCAGCCCCAGCATTTT
CASSLGGTPNQPQHF
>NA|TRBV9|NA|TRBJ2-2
TGTGCCAGCAGCGTAGGCGGGAACACCGGGGAGCTGTTTTTT
CASSVGGNTGELFF
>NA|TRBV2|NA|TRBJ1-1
TGTGCCAGCAGTTCCCAGGGCTATAACACTGAAGCTTTCTTT
CASSSQGYNTEAFF
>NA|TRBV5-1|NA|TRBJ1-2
TGCGCCAGCAGCTCGACGGGGGGATCCTTATATGGCTACACCTTC
CASSSTGGSLYGYTF
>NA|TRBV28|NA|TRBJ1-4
TGTGCCAGCAACGCCCAGGGGCGGACAACTAATGAAAAACTGTTTTTT
CASNAQGRTTNEKLFF
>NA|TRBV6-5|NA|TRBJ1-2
TGTGCCAGCAGTCACGGACAAGCCAACTATGGCTACACCTTC
CASSHGQANYGYTF
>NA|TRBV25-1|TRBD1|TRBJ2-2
TGTGCCAGCAGCAGACAGGGGGTAACCGGGGAGCTGTTTTTT
CASSRQGVTGELFF
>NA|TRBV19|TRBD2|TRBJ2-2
TGTGCCAGTAGTATAGGGGCTAGCGGGGCCACCGGGGAGCTGTTTTTT
CASSIGASGATGELFF
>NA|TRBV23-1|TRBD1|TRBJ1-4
TGCGCCAGCAAAAGGACAGGAGCAACTAATGAAAAACTGTTTTTT
CASKRTGATNEKLFF
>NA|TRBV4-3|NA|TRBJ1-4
TGCGCCAGCAGCCACAGAAGGGGAAATACTAATGAAAAACTGTTTTTT
CASSHRRGNTNEKLFF